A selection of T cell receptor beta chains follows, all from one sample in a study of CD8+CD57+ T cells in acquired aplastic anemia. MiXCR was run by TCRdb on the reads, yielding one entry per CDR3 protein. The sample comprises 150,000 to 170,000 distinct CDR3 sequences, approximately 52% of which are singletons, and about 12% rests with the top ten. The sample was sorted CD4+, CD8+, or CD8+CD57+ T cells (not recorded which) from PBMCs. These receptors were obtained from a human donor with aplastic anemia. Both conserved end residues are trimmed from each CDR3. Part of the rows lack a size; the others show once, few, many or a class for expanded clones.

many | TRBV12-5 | ASGFPTSGGAYEQY
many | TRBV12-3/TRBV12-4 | ASSPGTVEAF
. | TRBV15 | ATSREVSYEQY
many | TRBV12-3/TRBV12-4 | ASSFPLLSTVNYGYT
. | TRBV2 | ASSMGQERDTQY
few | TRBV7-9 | ASSPRTINSPLH
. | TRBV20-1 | SARLGDSNQPQH
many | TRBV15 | ATSERDVDTGELF
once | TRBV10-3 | AISEAKTGNNSPLH
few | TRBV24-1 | ATSGTSGRMNEQF
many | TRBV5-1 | ASSPESTGRDEQY
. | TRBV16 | ASSPGVGDPTFNEQY
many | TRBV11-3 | ASTTRGSSYNEQF
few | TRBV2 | AIRGQTDNEQF
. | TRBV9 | ASSGGQGRGSGNTIY
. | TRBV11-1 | ASSLLVGMRDTQY
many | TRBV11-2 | ASSLVATGGRSVYGYT
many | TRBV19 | ASSIDARSYNEQF
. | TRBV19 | ASSKTGTGAYEQY
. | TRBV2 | ASSGTSGGEETQY
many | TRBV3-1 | ASGLSSGGTGGELF
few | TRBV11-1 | ASSSPGGPSSYNEQF
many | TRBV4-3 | ASSPSGGDNEQF
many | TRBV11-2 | ASSLERGGLVNEQF
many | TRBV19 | ASSDPPPIDTEAF
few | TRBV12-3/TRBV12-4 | ASSSGQRGSPLH
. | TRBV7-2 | ASSPGTSGIEQY
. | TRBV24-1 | ASGRQAMNTEAF
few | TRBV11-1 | ASSGLGGTGGAASTDTQY
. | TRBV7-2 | ATSRERGTYEQY
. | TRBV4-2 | ASSQPGQGPEQY
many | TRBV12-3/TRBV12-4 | ASSDSGTTQETQY
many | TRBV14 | ASSQSGQGFPEQY
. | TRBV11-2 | ASSLWSGVDSGNTIY
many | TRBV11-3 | ASSLDGNHWGEKLF
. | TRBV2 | ASIGLGRYEQY
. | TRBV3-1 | ASSQGEDTQY
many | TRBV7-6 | ASSLGRASNYGYT
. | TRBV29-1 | SVSFSVSEGYT